The sequence of this T cell receptor (beta chain) was determined in a study of T cells in women clearing cervical HPV infection. Study-wide context: Blood came at first lesion visit for cases, post-clearance for controls.

This CDR3 contains 17 residues. After removal of 0 bases from V and 0 bases from J, the junction contained 10 bases not matched to a gene. Germline loops: CDR1 DFQATT, CDR2 SNEGSKA (reference sequence). With regard to this clone: Read coverage stops 3 residues before the CDR3 terminus; the germline J gene supplies the remainder.

MY09/MY11 PCR detected cervical HPV DNA; dot-blot assigned genotypes. TCRdb's table, derived via immunoSEQ multiplex PCR, lists solely in-frame clones and lacks some. Recorded for this sample: under 35,000 clones. This sequence was found in a woman aged 18 to 75 with a cervical HPV16 infection that either progressed to CIN3+ or cleared (not recorded which). V gene TRBV20-1 combines with J gene TRBJ1-1; 7 bases are a match to TRBD1. Specimen: blood buffy coat. The CDR3 spells CSARDSNRGLLNTEAFF. Incomplete CDR3 DNA: TGCAGTGCTAGAGACAGTAACAGGGGACTTTTGAACACTGAA.